This TCR beta chain appears in the sequencing data of a study of cytotoxic CD8 clonotypes in ibrutinib-treated CLL. The ends lost 1 base at V and 6 bases at J; junction bases unmatched: 6. The CDR3 spans 15 residues. Germline V gives CDR1 MGHDK, CDR2 SYGVNS. Study-wide results and limits: Public clonotypes were seen rarely and were contracted or stable on treatment.

Method: immunoSEQ multiplex PCR; TCRdb's copy keeps in-frame clones and lacks some. The repertoire holds around 300,000 clones, about 77% seen once, with roughly 6.3% in the top ten. As for this clone: Antigen: not known.

This chain joins TRBV25-1 and TRBJ2-1; 7 nucleotides line up with TRBD2. This sample comprised PBMCs, obtained before ibrutinib treatment. This TCR came from a human donor with chronic lymphocytic leukemia. CDR3 DNA: TGTGCCAGCAGTGAATTATCCGGCGGGGGCAATGAGCAGTTCTTC. Translation: CASSELSGGGNEQFF.